Below are 18 T cell receptor beta chains sequenced from a single sample in a study of T cell responses to AZD1222 COVID-19 vaccine. TCRdb keeps only in-frame clones here, not all; method: immunoSEQ multiplex PCR. This table has around 88,000 clones, roughly nine tenths appearing once. The sequencing used peripheral blood, collected on day 0 of AZD1222 vaccination. These receptor sequences come from an adult in good health.

This rearrangement joins TRBV10-3 to TRBJ1-1; TRBD1 matches 8 bases. From germline, CDR1 is ENHRY and CDR2 SYGVKD. V shed 0 bases and J 6 bases; nucleotides not matched to a gene: 6. This CDR3 region has 15 residues. The CDR3 protein is CAISESMTGVAEAFF. The CDR3 DNA is TGTGCCATCAGTGAGTCTATGACAGGGGTCGCTGAAGCTTTCTTT.

The CDR3 is CAWSVDSPWSGNTIYF. Written as DNA, the CDR3 is TGTGCCTGGAGTGTGGACAGTCCCTGGTCTGGAAACACCATATATTTT. The V call is TRBV30, the J call TRBJ1-3; TRBD1 is a possible D gene (6 bases). Trimming pared 0 bases from V and 1 base from J, leaving 13 bases between. CDR3 length: 16 amino acids. CDR1 is GTSNPN and CDR2 is SVGIG in the germline V gene (reference sequence).

The chain recombines TRBV18 with TRBJ2-7; tentatively, D is TRBD1 (6 bases). Trimming removed 5 bases from V and 3 bases from J, with 11 bases in between. This CDR3 contains 13 residues. Germline V gene lookup returns CDR1 KGHSH and CDR2 LQKENI. The CDR3 DNA sequence: TGTGCCAGCTCATTACAGGGCGGCTACGAGCAGTACTTC. Residues: CASSLQGGYEQYF.

The V gene is TRBV7-9, the J gene TRBJ2-1, with TRBD2 identical over 10 bases. Germline V gene lookup returns CDR1 SEHNR and CDR2 FQNEAQ (reference sequence). This CDR3 has 16 residues. V dropped 3 bases and J dropped 7; count of bases not matched to a gene: 9. Here the CDR3 DNA reads TGTGCCAGCAGCTTCCCTAGCGGGAGCGTAGAAAATGAGCAGTTCTTC. As protein: CASSFPSGSVENEQFF.

The rearrangement uses TRBV6-5 and TRBJ2-7, with 8 bases that match TRBD1. V trimming: 4 bases; J trimming: 0 bases; junction bases outside the gene matches: 5. This CDR3 has 15 residues. Germline CDR1 is MNHEY and CDR2 is SVGAGI. The DNA for the CDR3 is TGTGCCAGCAGTTCCCGGACAGGGAGCTCCTACGAGCAGTACTTC. The encoded protein is CASSSRTGSSYEQYF.

This chain joins TRBV11-1 and TRBJ1-1; D perhaps matches TRBD1 (5 bases). The CDR3 extends over 15 amino acids. The germline CDR1 and CDR2 sequences are SGHAT and FQDESV (reference sequence). The V and J ends lost 5 bases and 2 bases respectively, with 15 bases between them. CDR3 DNA: TGTGCCAGCAGCGGACCAGGGAGTCTAAACACTGAAGCTTTCTTT. This gives the protein CASSGPGSLNTEAFF.

V and J are TRBV10-2 and TRBJ2-2; 8 nucleotides align to TRBD1. V trimming: 7 bases; J trimming: 2 bases; junction bases outside the gene matches: 6. Germline assignment: CDR1 WSHSY and CDR2 SAAADI. The CDR3 has 15 residues. The CDR3 is CASKLTGANTGELFF. CDR3 nucleotide sequence: TGCGCCAGCAAACTGACAGGGGCCAACACCGGGGAGCTGTTTTTT.

The V call is TRBV28, the J call TRBJ1-2; maybe TRBD1 (5 bases). The CDR3 totals 14 residues. V lost 6 bases and J 2 bases, leaving 13 bases between the germline ends. CDR1 and CDR2 from the germline V gene are MDHEN and SYDVKM. This chain's CDR3 is CASREQDPNYGYTF. The CDR3 DNA sequence: TGTGCCAGCAGGGAACAGGACCCAAACTATGGCTACACCTTC.

The gene calls are TRBV19 and TRBJ2-2, with D possibly being TRBD1 (6 bases). V lost 3 bases, J lost 3 bases, and 17 bases lay in between. Germline V gives CDR1 LNHDA, CDR2 SQIVND (reference sequence). This CDR3 region has 17 residues. This CDR3 is CASSIGRTVGDTGELFF. Here the CDR3 DNA reads TGTGCCAGTAGTATTGGGCGGACAGTTGGAGACACCGGGGAGCTGTTTTTT.

The chain links TRBV5-1 to TRBJ2-7; TRBD2 matches at 8 bases. The CDR3 extends over 16 amino acids. The J segment lost 7 bases and the V segment lost 0 bases, leaving 12 bases of the junction unmatched. Germline lookup yields CDR1 SGHRS and CDR2 YFSETQ. Written as DNA, the CDR3 is TGCGCCAGCAGCTTGGGTTGGCGGGGGGCCCGCGGGGAGCAGTACTTC. This encodes CASSLGWRGARGEQYF.

The chain employs TRBV11-1 and TRBJ1-1; D is undetermined. This CDR3 contains 14 residues. Per the germline V gene, CDR1 is SGHAT and CDR2 is FQDESV (reference sequence). V shed 2 bases and J shed 1 base, with 8 bases lying between them. CDR3 in DNA: TGTGCCAGCAGCTTATATCCGACGAACACTGAAGCTTTCTTT. It yields the protein CASSLYPTNTEAFF.

This rearrangement joins TRBV5-8 to TRBJ2-3; possibly TRBD1 or TRBD2 for D (5 bases each). Trimming left V 0 bases short and J 3 bases short, with 11 bases between. The CDR3 consists of 15 residues. Germline CDR1 reads SGHTS; CDR2 reads YDEGEE. The CDR3 DNA follows: TGTGCCAGCAGCTTGGAGGCCAGGGAGACAGATACGCAGTATTTT. Its translation is CASSLEARETDTQYF.

The CDR3 reads CASSGQGRETQYF. The CDR3 DNA follows: TGTGCCAGTAGCGGACAGGGGAGAGAGACCCAGTACTTC. The chain recombines TRBV19 with TRBJ2-5; 9 bases line up with TRBD1. Germline V gene lookup returns CDR1 LNHDA and CDR2 SQIVND (reference sequence). J gave up 4 bases and V 6 bases, and 3 bases lay outside the gene matches. This CDR3 has 13 amino acids.

This clone has just a few counts. Within the sample, other DNA sequences also encode this same CDR3. The chain couples TRBV7-2 to TRBJ2-1, with TRBD2 matching 15 bases. Germline V gene lookup returns CDR1 SGHTA and CDR2 FQGNSA. V shed 6 bases, J shed 9 bases, and the junction held 3 bases outside the gene matches. The CDR3 sequence is 14 residues long. The CDR3 coding sequence is TGTGCCAGCAGTTCGGGACTAGCGGGAGGTGAGCAGTTCTTC. It yields the protein CASSSGLAGGEQFF.

CDR3 sequence (DNA): TGCGCCAGCAGCTCAAACCTCGCGAGCACAGATACGCAGTATTTT. Protein product: CASSSNLASTDTQYF. The chain uses TRBV5-1 and TRBJ2-3; D unresolved. Germline loops: CDR1 SGHRS, CDR2 YFSETQ. This CDR3 is built from 15 residues. V shed 3 bases and J shed 0 bases, with 11 bases lying between them.

V usage is TRBV28 and J usage is TRBJ1-2; 10 nucleotides agree with TRBD1. After removal of 3 bases from V and 4 bases from J, the junction contained 17 bases not matched to a gene. The CDR3 runs to 19 residues. Germline V gene sequence: CDR1 MDHEN, CDR2 SYDVKM. CDR3 DNA: TGTGCCAGCAGTTTTTCTTCCGGGACAGGGGCTTCCAACCGCTATGGCTACACCTTC. Its protein product is CASSFSSGTGASNRYGYTF.

V usage is TRBV13 and J usage is TRBJ2-7, with 8 positions matching TRBD2. The CDR3 has 19 residues. With V trimmed by 4 bases and J by 6 bases, 23 bases remained unmatched. Looked up from germline, CDR1 is PRHDT and CDR2 is FYEKMQ (reference sequence). CDR3 sequence reads: CASSSYSGDSYRDGGEQYF. CDR3 in DNA: TGTGCCAGCAGCTCTTATAGCGGGGATAGTTACAGGGACGGTGGCGAGCAGTACTTC.

This chain connects TRBV5-6 to TRBJ1-1, with 10 bases aligning to TRBD1. The CDR3 sequence is 16 residues long. From germline, CDR1 is SGHDT and CDR2 YYEEEE. V shed 0 bases and J 6 bases; nucleotides not matched to a gene: 8. CDR3 DNA: TGTGCCAGCAGCTTGGGGATCGGACAGGGGGTGTCTGAAGCTTTCTTT. The encoded protein is CASSLGIGQGVSEAFF.